This TCR beta chain appears in the sequencing data of a study of blood T cell repertoires in COVID-19. Study-wide context: Material from acute and convalescent COVID-19 was sourced from the United States, Italy and Spain. Nucleic acid was either cDNA or gDNA, and it came from T cells, B-cell-depleted T cells, or PBMCs.

Enrollment of patients from Seattle took place during active infection, with longitudinal follow-up. As originally analysed: Nucleated cell number was recorded as an estimate derived from reference gene primer amplification. Libraries were prepared by immunoSEQ multiplex PCR; TCRdb keeps only in-frame clonotypes and omits some of them. V and J calls plus clone size are reproduced from that table; the DNA served to infer D and trimming. Among 130,000 or so clones listed, less than 90% were seen once. V lost 0 bases and J lost 3, with 6 bases in between. Germline-derived CDR1 and CDR2 are SGHDT and YYEEEE. The CDR3 consists of 13 residues.

Sequencing was carried out using peripheral blood. The origin of this receptor is a human donor with COVID-19, enrolled during active disease. The donor label of this sample is uncertain. This rearrangement joins TRBV5-6 to TRBJ2-5; D is unclear. The CDR3 DNA sequence: TGTGCCAGCAGCTTGGGAGGCGAAGAGACCCAGTACTTC. This sequence encodes CASSLGGEETQYF.